This is a list of T cell receptor beta chains from one sample in a study of cytomegalovirus exposure and HLA in healthy donors. Sequencing used immunoSEQ multiplex PCR; TCRdb keeps in-frame clones, though not all of them. In the table there are 100,000 to 150,000 clones, around 77% of which are singletons. The specimen sequenced was PBMCs. These receptors were obtained from a woman aged 40 to 50 in good health and CMV-seropositive. The CDR3 runs from the conserved cysteine through the conserved F or W. A D gene is named only where the DNA matches it firmly. Expanded clones are given a class, and other clones once, few, many or no size at all.

clone_size,v_call,d_call,j_call,cdr3_length,cdr3_aa,cdr3_nt
-,TRBV28,TRBD1,TRBJ1-2,13,CASWGTGSYGYTF,TGTGCCAGCTGGGGGACAGGGAGCTATGGCTACACCTTC
-,TRBV7-8,-,TRBJ2-2,14,CASSYQANTGELFF,TGTGCCAGCAGCTACCAGGCGAACACCGGGGAGCTGTTTTTT
-,TRBV23-1,TRBD2,TRBJ2-7,19,CASSQPGTSGSPTSYEQYF,TGCGCCAGCAGTCAACCTGGGACTAGCGGGAGCCCGACCTCCTACGAGCAGTACTTC
few,TRBV15,TRBD1,TRBJ2-7,14,CATSRDRGPYEQYF,TGTGCCACCAGCAGAGACAGGGGGCCGTACGAGCAGTACTTC
-,TRBV7-9,-,TRBJ2-2,15,CASSLDALWTGELFF,TGTGCCAGCAGCTTAGATGCACTCTGGACCGGGGAGCTGTTTTTT
-,TRBV5-4,-,TRBJ1-3,13,CASSLPSGNTIYF,TGTGCCAGCAGCCTCCCCTCTGGAAACACCATATATTTT
once,TRBV6-5,TRBD2,TRBJ2-3,14,CASSPAGVPDTQYF,TGTGCCAGCAGTCCCGCGGGAGTCCCCGATACGCAGTATTTT
few,TRBV6-1,TRBD2,TRBJ2-7,16,CASSEAGLAGVYEQYF,TGTGCCAGCAGTGAAGCGGGGCTAGCGGGAGTCTACGAGCAGTACTTC
-,TRBV7-9,TRBD1,TRBJ1-4,14,CASSRQGPNEKLFF,TGTGCCAGCAGCCGACAGGGTCCTAATGAAAAACTGTTTTTT
-,TRBV9,-,TRBJ2-7,16,CASSPIAVGLLREQYF,TGTGCCAGCAGCCCCATTGCCGTGGGACTGCTCCGCGAGCAGTACTTC
-,TRBV11-2,-,TRBJ2-7,14,CASSPRISAYEQYF,TGTGCCAGCAGCCCGCGGATTTCCGCCTACGAGCAGTACTTC
-,TRBV6-4,TRBD1,TRBJ2-3,15,CASSDSGTGTDTQYF,TGTGCCAGCAGTGACTCCGGGACAGGGACAGATACGCAGTATTTT
-,TRBV19,-,TRBJ1-3,15,CASSPARGSGNTIYF,TGTGCCAGTAGTCCCGCCCGGGGGTCCGGAAACACCATATATTTT
-,TRBV2,TRBD2,TRBJ2-1,19,CASSPGTSGRSSSYNEQFF,TGTGCCAGCAGCCCCGGGACTAGCGGGAGATCGAGCTCCTACAATGAGCAGTTCTTC
medium-sized,TRBV5-8,TRBD2,TRBJ2-7,17,CASSLERLAGGGSEQYF,TGTGCCAGCAGCTTGGAGAGGCTAGCGGGAGGCGGAAGCGAGCAGTACTTC
-,TRBV4-1,TRBD2,TRBJ2-3,16,CASSSRLAGVGDTQYF,TGCGCCAGCAGCTCCCGACTAGCGGGAGTCGGAGATACGCAGTATTTT
-,TRBV29-1,-,TRBJ1-2,15,CSVEDKPGTNYGYTF,TGCAGCGTTGAAGATAAGCCGGGTACTAACTATGGCTACACCTTC
-,TRBV13,TRBD1,TRBJ1-2,13,CASSLTGEYGYTF,TGTGCCAGCAGCTTAACAGGGGAGTATGGCTACACCTTC
-,TRBV29-1,-,TRBJ2-3,12,CSVVRASDTQYF,TGCAGCGTTGTCAGGGCCAGCGATACGCAGTATTTT
-,TRBV5-4,-,TRBJ1-1,16,CASSLPGRSGDTEAFF,TGTGCCAGCAGCTTGCCAGGGAGGAGTGGGGACACTGAAGCTTTCTTT
-,TRBV28,-,TRBJ2-2,14,CASIRQGPTGELFF,TGTGCCAGCATCAGGCAGGGGCCGACCGGGGAGCTGTTTTTT
-,TRBV2,-,TRBJ1-4,13,CASSGGPSEKLFF,TGTGCCAGCAGTGGAGGGCCGAGTGAAAAACTGTTTTTT
few,TRBV11-3,TRBD1,TRBJ1-2,15,CASSSMGQINYGYTF,TGTGCCAGCAGCTCAATGGGACAGATTAACTATGGCTACACCTTC
-,TRBV9,TRBD1,TRBJ2-5,14,CASSGTGTEETQYF,TGTGCCAGCAGCGGAACCGGGACAGAAGAGACCCAGTACTTC
-,TRBV19,-,TRBJ2-1,15,CASASRDFSYNEQFF,TGTGCCAGCGCCAGCAGGGACTTCTCCTACAATGAGCAGTTCTTC
-,TRBV7-8,-,TRBJ2-7,13,CASSLRGTYEQYF,TGTGCCAGCAGCTTACGGGGGACCTACGAGCAGTACTTC
-,TRBV18,TRBD1,TRBJ2-1,15,CASSPGTGIYNEQFF,TGTGCCAGCTCACCAGGGACAGGCATCTACAATGAGCAGTTCTTC
once,TRBV5-1,-,TRBJ2-3,12,CASSLLADTQYF,TGCGCCAGCAGCTTGCTAGCAGATACGCAGTATTTT
-,TRBV9,-,TRBJ2-2,21,CASSVATGQQLPLTNTGELFF,TGTGCCAGCAGCGTAGCTACCGGACAGCAGCTTCCCCTTACGAACACCGGGGAGCTGTTTTTT
-,TRBV30,-,TRBJ1-1,16,CAWSVNPLRREHQAFF,TGTGCCTGGAGTGTAAACCCCTTAAGGAGGGAACATCAAGCTTTCTTT
-,TRBV2,-,TRBJ1-2,13,CASSAGANYGYTF,TGTGCCAGCAGTGCCGGAGCCAACTATGGCTACACCTTC
-,TRBV5-4,TRBD2,TRBJ2-7,15,CASSSPTSGPYEQYF,TGTGCCAGCAGCTCCCCGACTAGCGGGCCTTACGAGCAGTACTTC
-,TRBV30,-,TRBJ1-5,12,CAWSVTRGPQHF,TGTGCCTGGAGTGTAACCCGGGGGCCCCAGCATTTT
-,TRBV5-1,TRBD1,TRBJ1-1,17,CASRNPGQGGYNTEAFF,TGCGCCAGCAGAAACCCGGGACAGGGGGGTTACAACACTGAAGCTTTCTTT
few,TRBV7-2,-,TRBJ1-2,14,CASSLVGANYGYTF,TGTGCCAGCAGCTTAGTAGGGGCTAACTATGGCTACACCTTC